Listed below are T cell receptor beta chains from one sample, sequenced in a study of T cells in pancreatic ductal adenocarcinoma. Profiled with immunoSEQ multiplex PCR; TCRdb holds only in-frame clones, not every one. The sample lists about 5,400 clones; approximately 68% were seen once. Sequencing was performed on pancreatic tumor tissue. All receptors come from a human donor with pancreatic ductal adenocarcinoma. Each CDR3 is given with its conserved first and last residue. D genes are given only for firm matches. A clone size is listed for some rows: how often the clone was seen (once, few, many), or a class if it is expanded.

TRBD2 | few | TRBJ2-1 | TRBV5-4 | TGTGCCAGCAGCTCGGAGGGACTAGCGGTAACCACTGAGCAGTTCTTC | CASSSEGLAVTTEQFF
TRBD1 | . | TRBJ2-7 | TRBV28 | TGTGCCAGCAGTTCCCCGGGACAGTTCTACGAGCAGTACTTC | CASSSPGQFYEQYF
. | . | TRBJ1-6 | TRBV5-1 | TGCGCCAGCAGTGCCACAGTAGATAATTCACCCCTCCACTTT | CASSATVDNSPLHF
. | . | TRBJ1-5 | TRBV19 | TGTGCCAGTAGTATGGTCAGGGGTCAGCCCCAGCATTTT | CASSMVRGQPQHF
TRBD2 | . | TRBJ2-5 | TRBV5-6 | TGTGCCAGCAGCTTTCGGGGGGAAGGCTACCAAGAGACCCAGTACTTC | CASSFRGEGYQETQYF
TRBD1 | . | TRBJ1-2 | TRBV28 | TGTGCCAGCAGTTTGTTCATCCGGGACAGTGGCTACACCTTC | CASSLFIRDSGYTF
. | . | TRBJ1-6 | TRBV18 | TGTGCCAGCTCACTTCACCGGGACAATAATTCACCCCTCCACTTT | CASSLHRDNNSPLHF
. | once | TRBJ1-1 | TRBV6-5 | TGTGCCAGCAGTTACTCGAAACAAGAAGCTTTCTTT | CASSYSKQEAFF
. | once | TRBJ2-1 | TRBV14 | TGTGCCAGCAGCCAAGATCCAGGGGACTCCTACAATGAGCAGTTCTTC | CASSQDPGDSYNEQFF
. | . | TRBJ2-3 | TRBV15 | TGTGCCACCAGCCTTTATACAGGGAAAGATACGCAGTATTTT | CATSLYTGKDTQYF
TRBD2 | . | TRBJ2-7 | TRBV28 | TGTGCCAGCAGTCCCGGCGGGGGGGCTAGCTACGAGCAGTACTTC | CASSPGGGASYEQYF
. | . | TRBJ2-5 | TRBV4-2 | TGTGCCAGCAGCCAAGGGGCTAGGGGGGGCCGTCAAGAGACCCAGTACTTC | CASSQGARGGRQETQYF
. | . | TRBJ1-1 | TRBV5-5 | TGTGCCAGCAGCCCCATTTCGGGGATGAACACTGAAGCTTTCTTT | CASSPISGMNTEAFF
TRBD1 | . | TRBJ1-1 | TRBV4-2 | TGTGCCAGCAGCCAAGACTCCGGGACAGGGGTGAACACTGAAGCTTTCTTT | CASSQDSGTGVNTEAFF
. | . | TRBJ2-1 | TRBV6-4 | TGTGCCAGCAGTGACTCTGTAGGGGCCGGGGAGCAGTTCTTC | CASSDSVGAGEQFF
. | once | TRBJ2-2 | TRBV28 | TGTGCCAGCAGTTTTCAGTTCGTCGAGAACACCGGGGAGCTGTTTTTT | CASSFQFVENTGELFF
. | . | TRBJ1-1 | TRBV23-1 | TGCGCCAGCACGATCCCCGGGGGGGCCGAAGCTTTCTTT | CASTIPGGAEAFF
TRBD2 | few | TRBJ2-5 | TRBV4-3 | TGCGCCAGCAGCCAAGAGCGGGGGGGCCAAGAGACCCAGTACTTC | CASSQERGGQETQYF
TRBD1 | few | TRBJ2-3 | TRBV9 | TGTGCCAGCAGCGTAGAATCGGCAGGGGGCGCCTCAGATACGCAGTATTTT | CASSVESAGGASDTQYF
. | . | TRBJ2-5 | TRBV11-3 | TGTGCCAGCAGCTTAGCGCAGGTGCAAGAGACCCAGTACTTC | CASSLAQVQETQYF
. | . | TRBJ2-5 | TRBV7-6 | TGTGCCAGCAGCCCTGAGTACCAAGAGACCCAGTACTTC | CASSPEYQETQYF
. | . | TRBJ1-1 | TRBV7-9 | TGTGCCAGCAGCTTAGGAGACTTGAACACTGAAGCTTTCTTT | CASSLGDLNTEAFF
TRBD1 | . | TRBJ2-2 | TRBV9 | TGTGCCAGCGGGCGACAGGGGGGCCTTAACACCGGGGAGCTGTTTTTT | CASGRQGGLNTGELFF
. | . | TRBJ2-5 | TRBV19 | TGTGCCAGTAGTATAGGACAACAAGAGACCCAGTACTTC | CASSIGQQETQYF
TRBD1 | few | TRBJ1-4 | TRBV28 | TGTGCCAGCAGTCCCTACACCGACAGGGGGAATTACGAAAAACTGTTTTTT | CASSPYTDRGNYEKLFF
. | . | TRBJ1-5 | TRBV5-6 | TGTGCCAGCAGCCCCTACAGGGTCGACAGCGGCAATCAGCCCCAGCATTTT | CASSPYRVDSGNQPQHF
. | . | TRBJ1-3 | TRBV7-2 | TGTGCCAGCAGCTTAGGAGAATCTGGAAACACCATATATTTT | CASSLGESGNTIYF
TRBD1 | . | TRBJ1-6 | TRBV27 | TGTGCCAGCAGTCCCGGGGACAGGGAAAGTTCACCCCTCCACTTT | CASSPGDRESSPLHF
. | . | TRBJ1-2 | TRBV2 | TGTGCCAGCAGTGGACTGGGGCAGGCAATCCGTTATAGGGGCTACACCTTC | CASSGLGQAIRYRGYTF
TRBD1 | . | TRBJ1-6 | TRBV18 | TGTGCCAGCTCTCGGGACAGGCCAAGCTCCTATAATTCACCCCTCCACTTT | CASSRDRPSSYNSPLHF
. | few | TRBJ1-6 | TRBV2 | TGTGCCACCTTTCGTTTCGGGGGAGGTGTGGATTCACCCCTCCACTTT | CATFRFGGGVDSPLHF
TRBD2 | few | TRBJ2-2 | TRBV27 | TGTGCCAGCAGTTTATATGGGGGGGCGAACACCGGGGAGCTGTTTTTT | CASSLYGGANTGELFF
. | . | TRBJ2-1 | TRBV7-2 | TGTGCCAGCAGCTCCGCCGGGGGAACGCGCGAGCAGTTCTTC | CASSSAGGTREQFF
. | . | TRBJ1-2 | TRBV5-4 | TGTGCCAGCAGCTTGGACAGCAACTATGGCTACACCTTC | CASSLDSNYGYTF
. | . | TRBJ2-5 | TRBV6-1 | TGTGCCAGCAGTGTAGGCTTATCGGCCCTGATGCGGGAGACCCAGTACTTC | CASSVGLSALMRETQYF
. | . | TRBJ2-5 | TRBV5-1 | TGCGCCAGCAGCGCCCGGGACACCCAAGAGACCCAGTACTTC | CASSARDTQETQYF